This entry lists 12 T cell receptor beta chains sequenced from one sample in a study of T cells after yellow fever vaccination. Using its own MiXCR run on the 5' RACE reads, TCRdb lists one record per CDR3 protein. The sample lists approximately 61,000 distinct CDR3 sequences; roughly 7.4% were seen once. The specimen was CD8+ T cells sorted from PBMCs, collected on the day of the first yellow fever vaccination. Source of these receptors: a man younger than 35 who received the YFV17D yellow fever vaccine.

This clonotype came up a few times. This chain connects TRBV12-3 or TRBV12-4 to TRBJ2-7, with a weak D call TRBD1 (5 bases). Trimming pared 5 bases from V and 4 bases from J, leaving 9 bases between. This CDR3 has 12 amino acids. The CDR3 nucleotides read TGTGCCAGCAGTGCACAGGTTTACGAGCAGTACTTC. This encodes CASSAQVYEQYF.

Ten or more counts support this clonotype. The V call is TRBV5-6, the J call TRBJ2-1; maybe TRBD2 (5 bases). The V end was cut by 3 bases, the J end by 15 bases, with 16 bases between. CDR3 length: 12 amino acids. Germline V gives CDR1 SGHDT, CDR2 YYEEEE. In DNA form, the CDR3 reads TGTGCCAGCAGCTCGGGGTCTCCAGAACGGTTCTTC. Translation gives CASSSGSPERFF.

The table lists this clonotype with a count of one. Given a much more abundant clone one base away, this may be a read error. CDR3 bases: TGTGCCAGCAATTACTCAGTGGGTGAGCAGTTCTTC. As protein: CASNYSVGEQFF. The J gene is TRBJ2-1, the V gene TRBV6-2 or TRBV6-3; no reliable D call. This CDR3 spans 12 amino acids. CDR1 is MNHEY and CDR2 is SVGEGT in the germline V gene.

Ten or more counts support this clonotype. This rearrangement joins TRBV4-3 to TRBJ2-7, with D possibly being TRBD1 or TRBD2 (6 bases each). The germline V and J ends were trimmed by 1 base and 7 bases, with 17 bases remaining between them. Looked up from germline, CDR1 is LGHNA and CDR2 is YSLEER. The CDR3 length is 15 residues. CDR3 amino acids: CASSQVAWGAREQYF. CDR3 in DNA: TGCGCCAGCAGCCAAGTGGCTTGGGGGGCGAGGGAGCAGTACTTC.

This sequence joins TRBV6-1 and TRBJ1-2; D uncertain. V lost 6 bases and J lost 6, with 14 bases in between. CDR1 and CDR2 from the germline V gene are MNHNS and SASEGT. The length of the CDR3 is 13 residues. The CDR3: CASSAVRGNGYTF. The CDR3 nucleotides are TGTGCCAGCAGCGCCGTTCGAGGGAATGGCTACACCTTC.

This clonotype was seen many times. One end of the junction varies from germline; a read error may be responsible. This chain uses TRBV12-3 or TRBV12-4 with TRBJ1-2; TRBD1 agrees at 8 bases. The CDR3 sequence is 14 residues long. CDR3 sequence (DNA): TGTGCCAGCCGTTTCTGGACAGGGCCGGATGGCTACACCTTC. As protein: CASRFWTGPDGYTF.

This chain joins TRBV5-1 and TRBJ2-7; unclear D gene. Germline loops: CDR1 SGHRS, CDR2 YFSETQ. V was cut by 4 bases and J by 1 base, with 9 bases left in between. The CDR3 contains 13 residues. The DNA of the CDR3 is TGCGCCAGCAGCGACGGGCAGTCCTACGAGCAGTACGTC. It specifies CASSDGQSYEQYV.

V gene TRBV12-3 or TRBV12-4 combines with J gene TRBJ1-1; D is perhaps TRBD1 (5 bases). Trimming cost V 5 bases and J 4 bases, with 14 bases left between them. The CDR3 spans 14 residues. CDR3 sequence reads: CASSIRVEGTEAFF. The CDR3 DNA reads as TGTGCCAGCAGTATCAGGGTCGAGGGCACTGAAGCTTTCTTT.

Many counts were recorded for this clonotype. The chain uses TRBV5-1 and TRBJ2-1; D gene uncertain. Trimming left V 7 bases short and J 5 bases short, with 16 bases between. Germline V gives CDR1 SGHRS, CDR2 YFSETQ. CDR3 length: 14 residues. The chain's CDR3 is CASLDEPTDNEQFF. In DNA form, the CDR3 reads TGCGCCAGCTTGGACGAGCCTACCGACAATGAGCAGTTCTTC.

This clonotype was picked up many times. CDR3 region: CASGTSGGSPMGQFF. For the CDR3, the DNA is TGTGCCAGCGGGACTAGCGGGGGCTCCCCTATGGGGCAGTTCTTC. The chain has TRBV27 and TRBJ2-1; TRBD2 matches 14 bases. Looked up from germline, CDR1 is MNHEY and CDR2 is SMNVEV (reference sequence). CDR3 length: 15 residues. With 8 bases clipped from V and 12 bases from J, the junction kept 12 bases outside the gene matches.

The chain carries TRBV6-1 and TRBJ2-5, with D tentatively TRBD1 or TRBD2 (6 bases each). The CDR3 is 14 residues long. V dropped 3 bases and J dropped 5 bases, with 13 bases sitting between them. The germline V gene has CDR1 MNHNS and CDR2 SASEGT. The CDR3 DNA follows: TGTGCCAGCAGTGATAGAACAGGGAGGGAGACCCAGTACTTC. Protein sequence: CASSDRTGRETQYF.

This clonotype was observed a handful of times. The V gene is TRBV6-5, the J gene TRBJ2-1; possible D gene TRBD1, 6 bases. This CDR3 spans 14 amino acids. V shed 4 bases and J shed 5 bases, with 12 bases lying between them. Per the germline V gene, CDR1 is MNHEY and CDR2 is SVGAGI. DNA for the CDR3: TGTGCCAGCAGTTCGTCAGGGGCCCACAATGAGCAGTTCTTC. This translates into CASSSSGAHNEQFF.